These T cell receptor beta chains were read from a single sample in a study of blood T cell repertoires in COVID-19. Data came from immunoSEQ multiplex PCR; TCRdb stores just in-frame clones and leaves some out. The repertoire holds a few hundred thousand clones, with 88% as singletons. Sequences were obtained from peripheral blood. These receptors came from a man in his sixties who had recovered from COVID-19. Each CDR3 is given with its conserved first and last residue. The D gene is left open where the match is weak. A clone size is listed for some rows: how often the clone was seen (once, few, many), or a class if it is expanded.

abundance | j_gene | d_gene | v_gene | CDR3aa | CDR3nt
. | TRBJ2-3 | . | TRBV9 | CASSPDRITDTQYF | TGTGCCAGCAGCCCTGACAGGATCACAGATACGCAGTATTTT
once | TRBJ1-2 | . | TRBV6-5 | CASSQSRGDYGYTF | TGTGCCAGCAGTCAATCCCGGGGTGACTATGGCTACACCTTC
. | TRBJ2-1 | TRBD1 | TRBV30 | CASGQGSWEQFF | TGTGCCTCCGGACAGGGTTCATGGGAGCAGTTCTTC
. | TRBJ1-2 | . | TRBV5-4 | CASSLAGGILNYGYTF | TGTGCCAGCAGCCTAGCGGGCGGAATTCTTAACTATGGCTACACCTTC
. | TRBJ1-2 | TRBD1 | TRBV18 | CASSPDRVANYGYTF | TGTGCCAGCTCACCAGACAGGGTCGCTAACTATGGCTACACCTTC
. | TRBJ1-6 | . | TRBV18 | CASSTGGDGDSPLHF | TGTGCCAGCTCAACGGGAGGAGACGGTGATTCACCCCTCCACTTT
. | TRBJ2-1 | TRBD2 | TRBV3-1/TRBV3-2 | CASSSTKRGIYNEQFF | TGTGCCAGCAGCTCGACAAAGCGGGGAATCTACAATGAGCAGTTCTTC
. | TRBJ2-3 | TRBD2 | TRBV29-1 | CSVEGRLAVRATQYF | TGCAGCGTTGAAGGGCGACTAGCGGTAAGGGCGACGCAGTATTTT
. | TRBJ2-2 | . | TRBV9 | CASSVANFNTGELFF | TGTGCCAGCAGCGTAGCAAACTTTAACACCGGGGAGCTGTTTTTT
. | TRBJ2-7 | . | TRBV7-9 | CASSLVVAYSSYEQYF | TGTGCCAGCAGCTTAGTAGTAGCCTACTCCTCCTACGAGCAGTACTTC
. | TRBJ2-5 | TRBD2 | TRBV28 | CASRGLAGGQGETQYF | TGTGCCAGCAGAGGGCTAGCGGGGGGGCAGGGAGAGACCCAGTACTTC
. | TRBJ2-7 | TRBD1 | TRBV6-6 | CASSRKQGHGPGLYEQYF | TGTGCCAGCAGTCGAAAACAGGGGCATGGACCTGGGCTCTACGAGCAGTACTTC
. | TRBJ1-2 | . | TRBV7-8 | CASSPRPDSYGYTF | TGTGCCAGCAGCCCCCGACCGGACAGCTATGGCTACACCTTC
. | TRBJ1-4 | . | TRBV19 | CASSTQSHHEKLFF | TGTGCCAGTAGCACACAGTCCCACCATGAAAAACTGTTTTTT
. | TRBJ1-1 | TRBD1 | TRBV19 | CASSDGWGQSNTEAFF | TGTGCCAGTAGCGATGGTTGGGGACAGTCGAACACTGAAGCTTTCTTT
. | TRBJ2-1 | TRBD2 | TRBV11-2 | CASSLERLAVNEQFF | TGTGCCAGCAGCTTAGAGCGACTAGCGGTCAATGAGCAGTTCTTC
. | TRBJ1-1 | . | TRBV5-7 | CASSLTENTEAFF | TGTGCCAGCAGCTTGACAGAGAACACTGAAGCTTTCTTT
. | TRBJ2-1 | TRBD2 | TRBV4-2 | CASSQLTSGGLDEQFF | TGTGCCAGCAGCCAACTGACTAGCGGGGGACTGGATGAGCAGTTCTTC
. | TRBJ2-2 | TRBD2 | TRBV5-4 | CASKLAGGTGELFF | TGTGCCAGCAAACTAGCGGGGGGCACCGGGGAGCTGTTTTTT
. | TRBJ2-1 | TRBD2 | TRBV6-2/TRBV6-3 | CASSLSGGASTYNEQFF | TGTGCCAGCAGCCTAAGCGGGGGGGCTTCGACCTACAATGAGCAGTTCTTC
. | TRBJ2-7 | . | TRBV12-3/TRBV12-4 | CASRAGGYEQYF | TGTGCCAGCAGGGCCGGGGGCTACGAGCAGTACTTC
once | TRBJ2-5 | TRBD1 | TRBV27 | CASSSTGAIQETQYF | TGTGCCAGCAGTTCGACAGGGGCGATACAAGAGACCCAGTACTTC
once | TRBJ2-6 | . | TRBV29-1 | CSVALRGTSLASGANVLTF | TGCAGCGTTGCTCTAAGGGGAACCTCACTCGCCTCTGGGGCCAACGTCCTGACTTTC
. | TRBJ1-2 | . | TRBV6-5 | CASSRGVSGGYGYTF | TGTGCCAGCAGCCGCGGGGTCTCCGGTGGCTATGGCTACACCTTC
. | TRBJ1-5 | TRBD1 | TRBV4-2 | CASSQGQGVQHF | TGTGCCAGCAGCCAAGGACAGGGTGTCCAGCATTTT
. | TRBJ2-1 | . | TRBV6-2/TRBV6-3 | CASSSIIRSSNEQFF | TGTGCCAGCAGTTCCATAATCAGGTCCAGCAATGAGCAGTTCTTC
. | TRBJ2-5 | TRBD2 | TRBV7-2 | CASSLVSGGFQETQYF | TGTGCCAGCAGCTTAGTGTCCGGGGGGTTCCAAGAGACCCAGTACTTC
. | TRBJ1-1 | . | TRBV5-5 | CASSLVAGARTEAFF | TGTGCCAGCAGCTTGGTGGCAGGGGCGAGGACTGAAGCTTTCTTT
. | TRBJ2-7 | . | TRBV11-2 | CASSLTLDGEQYF | TGTGCCAGCAGCTTAACCCTAGATGGCGAGCAGTACTTC
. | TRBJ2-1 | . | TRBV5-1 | CASSLGGVQALKDEQFF | TGCGCCAGCAGCTTGGGGGGAGTGCAGGCCCTCAAGGATGAGCAGTTCTTC
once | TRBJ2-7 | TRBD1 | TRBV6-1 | CASSEGQGSYEQYF | TGTGCCAGCAGTGAGGGACAGGGTTCCTACGAGCAGTACTTC
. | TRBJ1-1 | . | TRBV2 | CASRAGNTEAFF | TGTGCCAGCAGGGCAGGGAACACTGAAGCTTTCTTT
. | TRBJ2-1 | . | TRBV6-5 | CASNRVYEQFF | TGTGCCAGTAACAGGGTCTATGAGCAGTTCTTC
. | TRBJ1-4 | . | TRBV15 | CATSRDPMGTPGEKLFF | TGTGCCACCAGCAGAGATCCGATGGGCACCCCTGGCGAAAAACTGTTTTTT
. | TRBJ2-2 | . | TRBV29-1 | CSVGHANTGELFF | TGCAGCGTGGGACATGCGAACACCGGGGAGCTGTTTTTT
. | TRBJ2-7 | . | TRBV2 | CASSELELNYEQYF | TGTGCCAGCAGTGAATTGGAGCTTAACTACGAGCAGTACTTC
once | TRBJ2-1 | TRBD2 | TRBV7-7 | CASSLGSGGDNEQFF | TGTGCCAGCAGCTTAGGAAGCGGGGGGGACAATGAGCAGTTCTTC
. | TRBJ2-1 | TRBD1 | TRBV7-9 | CASSSTGNEQFF | TGTGCCAGCAGCTCGACAGGGAATGAGCAGTTCTTC
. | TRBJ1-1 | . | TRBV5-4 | CASSLRRDYTEAFF | TGTGCCAGCAGCCTCAGGAGGGATTACACTGAAGCTTTCTTT
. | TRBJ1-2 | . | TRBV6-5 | CASSYSRGTGSGYTF | TGTGCCAGCAGTTACTCCCGGGGAACAGGGAGTGGCTACACCTTC
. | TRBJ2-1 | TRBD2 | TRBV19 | CASRLSGAEQFF | TGTGCCAGTAGACTGAGCGGGGCTGAGCAGTTCTTC